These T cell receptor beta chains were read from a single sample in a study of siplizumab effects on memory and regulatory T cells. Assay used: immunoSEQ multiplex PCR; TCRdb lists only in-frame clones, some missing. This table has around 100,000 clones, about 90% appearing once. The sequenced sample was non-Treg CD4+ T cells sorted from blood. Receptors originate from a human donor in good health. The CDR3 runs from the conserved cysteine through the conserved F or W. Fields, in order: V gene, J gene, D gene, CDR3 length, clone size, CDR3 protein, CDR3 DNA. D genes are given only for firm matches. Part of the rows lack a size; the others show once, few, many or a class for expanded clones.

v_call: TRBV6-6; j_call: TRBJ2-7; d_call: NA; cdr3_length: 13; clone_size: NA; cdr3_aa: CASRVGTAYEQYF; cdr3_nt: TGTGCCAGCAGGGTGGGCACGGCCTACGAGCAGTACTTC
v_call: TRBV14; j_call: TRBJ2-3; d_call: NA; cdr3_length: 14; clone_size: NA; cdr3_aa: CASSQARYRDTQYF; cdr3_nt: TGCGCCAGCAGCCAAGCCCGGTATAGAGATACGCAGTATTTT
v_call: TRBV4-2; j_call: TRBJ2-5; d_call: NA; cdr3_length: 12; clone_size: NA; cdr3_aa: CASRKRRLGPYF; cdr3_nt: TGTGCCAGCAGGAAGAGACGGCTTGGACCTTACTTC
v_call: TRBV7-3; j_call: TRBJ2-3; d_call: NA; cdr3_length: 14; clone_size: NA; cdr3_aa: CASSLSESTDTQYF; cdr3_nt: TGTGCCAGCAGCTTGTCGGAAAGCACAGATACGCAGTATTTT
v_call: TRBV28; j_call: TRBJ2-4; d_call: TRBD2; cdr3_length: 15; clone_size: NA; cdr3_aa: CASSESGTTKNIQYF; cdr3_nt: TGTGCCAGCAGTGAGAGCGGGACGACCAAAAACATTCAGTACTTC
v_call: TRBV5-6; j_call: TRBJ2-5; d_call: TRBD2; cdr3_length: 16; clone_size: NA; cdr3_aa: CASSPKTSGVQETQYF; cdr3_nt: TGTGCCAGCAGCCCTAAGACTAGCGGAGTCCAAGAGACCCAGTACTTC
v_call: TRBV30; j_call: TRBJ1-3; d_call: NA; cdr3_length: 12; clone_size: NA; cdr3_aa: CAWDTSGNTIYF; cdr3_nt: TGTGCCTGGGACACCTCTGGAAACACCATATATTTT
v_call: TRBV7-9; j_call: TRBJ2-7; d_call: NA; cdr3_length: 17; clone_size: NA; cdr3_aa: CASSLGVRGPKSYEQYF; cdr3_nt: TGTGCCAGCAGCTTAGGAGTCAGGGGCCCTAAATCCTACGAGCAGTACTTC
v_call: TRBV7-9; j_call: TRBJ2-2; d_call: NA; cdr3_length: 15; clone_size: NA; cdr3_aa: CASSPRGSNTGELFF; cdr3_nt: TGTGCCAGCAGCCCGAGGGGATCGAACACCGGGGAGCTGTTTTTT
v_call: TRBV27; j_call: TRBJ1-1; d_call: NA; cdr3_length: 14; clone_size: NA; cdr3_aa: CASSPSTANTEAFF; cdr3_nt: TGTGCCAGCAGTCCGTCGACAGCTAACACTGAAGCTTTCTTT
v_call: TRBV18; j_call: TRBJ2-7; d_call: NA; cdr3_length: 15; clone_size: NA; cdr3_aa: CASSPLAVDAYEQYF; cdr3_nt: TGTGCCAGCTCACCGTTAGCGGTCGACGCCTACGAGCAGTACTTC
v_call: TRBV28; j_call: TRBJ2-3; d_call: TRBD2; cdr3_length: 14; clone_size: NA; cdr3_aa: CASRLAGGVDTQYF; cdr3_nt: TGTGCCAGCAGGCTAGCGGGAGGCGTAGATACGCAGTATTTT
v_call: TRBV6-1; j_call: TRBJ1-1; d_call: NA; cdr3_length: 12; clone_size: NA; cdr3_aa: CAISGWNTEAFF; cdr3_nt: TGTGCCATATCGGGTTGGAACACTGAAGCTTTCTTT
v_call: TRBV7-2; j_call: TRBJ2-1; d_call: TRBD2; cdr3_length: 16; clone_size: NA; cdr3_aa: CASSFPPSGRGNEQFF; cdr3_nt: TGTGCCAGCAGCTTCCCGCCCAGCGGGAGAGGGAATGAGCAGTTCTTC
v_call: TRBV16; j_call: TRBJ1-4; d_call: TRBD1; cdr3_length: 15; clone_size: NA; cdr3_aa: CASSHPAGGQEKLFF; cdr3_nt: TGTGCCAGCAGCCACCCGGCAGGGGGCCAGGAAAAACTGTTTTTT
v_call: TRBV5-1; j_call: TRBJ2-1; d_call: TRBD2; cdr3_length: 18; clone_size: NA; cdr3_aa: CASTRGSSGSSWGNEQFF; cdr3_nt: TGCGCCAGCACTCGGGGGTCTAGCGGGAGTTCCTGGGGCAATGAGCAGTTCTTC
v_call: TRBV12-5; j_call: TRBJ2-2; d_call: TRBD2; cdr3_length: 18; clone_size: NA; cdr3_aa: CASAPRWSGSFFAGELFF; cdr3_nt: TGTGCTAGTGCCCCCAGGTGGAGCGGGAGTTTTTTCGCCGGGGAGCTGTTTTTT
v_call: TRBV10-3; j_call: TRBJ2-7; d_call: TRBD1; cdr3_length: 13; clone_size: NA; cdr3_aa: CAIRRTGAEEQYF; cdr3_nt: TGTGCCATCAGAAGGACAGGGGCGGAAGAGCAGTACTTC
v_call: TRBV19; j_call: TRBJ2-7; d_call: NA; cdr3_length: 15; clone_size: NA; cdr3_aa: CASSIRGGRNYEQYF; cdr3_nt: TGTGCCAGTAGTATTAGGGGCGGCCGGAACTACGAGCAGTACTTC
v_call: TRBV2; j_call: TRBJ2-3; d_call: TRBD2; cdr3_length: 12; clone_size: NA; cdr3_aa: CASGGSGDTQYF; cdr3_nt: TGTGCCAGCGGCGGGAGTGGAGATACGCAGTATTTT
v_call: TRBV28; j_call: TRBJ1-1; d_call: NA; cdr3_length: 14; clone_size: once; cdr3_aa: CASSLKGRWTEAFF; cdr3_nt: TGTGCCAGCAGTTTAAAGGGAAGATGGACTGAAGCTTTCTTT
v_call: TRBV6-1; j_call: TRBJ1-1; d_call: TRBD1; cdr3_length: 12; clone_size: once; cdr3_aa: CASSLRQGVAFF; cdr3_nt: TGTGCCAGCAGTTTACGACAGGGGGTAGCTTTCTTT
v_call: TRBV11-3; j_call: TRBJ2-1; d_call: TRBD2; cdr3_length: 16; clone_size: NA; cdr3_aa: CASSLDLAGGEREQFF; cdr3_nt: TGTGCCAGCAGCTTAGATCTAGCGGGAGGAGAGCGTGAGCAGTTCTTC
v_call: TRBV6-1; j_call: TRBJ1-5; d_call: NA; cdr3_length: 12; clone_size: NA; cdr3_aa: CASSEHNQPQHF; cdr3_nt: TGTGCCAGCAGTGAACACAATCAGCCCCAGCATTTT
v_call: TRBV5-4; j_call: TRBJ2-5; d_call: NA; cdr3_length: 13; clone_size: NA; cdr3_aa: CASSLPSQETQYF; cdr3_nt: TGTGCCAGCAGCTTGCCTTCCCAAGAGACCCAGTACTTC
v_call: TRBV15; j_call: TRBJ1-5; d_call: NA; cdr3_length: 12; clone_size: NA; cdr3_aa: CATSRAGGPQHF; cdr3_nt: TGTGCCACCAGCAGAGCCGGAGGGCCCCAGCATTTT
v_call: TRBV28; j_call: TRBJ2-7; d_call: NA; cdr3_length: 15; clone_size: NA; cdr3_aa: CASSFTGRGTYEQYF; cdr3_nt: TGTGCCAGCAGTTTTACAGGGCGGGGGACTTACGAGCAGTACTTC
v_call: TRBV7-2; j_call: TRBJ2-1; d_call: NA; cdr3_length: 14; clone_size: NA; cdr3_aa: CASSLEPRYNEQFF; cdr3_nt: TGTGCCAGCAGCTTAGAACCCCGATACAATGAGCAGTTCTTC
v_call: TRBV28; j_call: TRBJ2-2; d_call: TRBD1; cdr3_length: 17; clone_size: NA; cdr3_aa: CASSFLPGTGRTGELFF; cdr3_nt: TGTGCCAGCAGTTTCCTCCCCGGGACAGGGAGGACCGGGGAGCTGTTTTTT
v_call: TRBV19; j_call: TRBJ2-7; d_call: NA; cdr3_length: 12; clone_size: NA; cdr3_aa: CASNGGLGEQYF; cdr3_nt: TGTGCCAGTAACGGGGGGCTAGGGGAGCAGTACTTC
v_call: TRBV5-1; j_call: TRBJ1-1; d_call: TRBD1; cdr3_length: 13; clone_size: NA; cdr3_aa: CASSFTGGTEAFF; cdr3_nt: TGCGCCAGCAGCTTTACAGGGGGCACTGAAGCTTTCTTT
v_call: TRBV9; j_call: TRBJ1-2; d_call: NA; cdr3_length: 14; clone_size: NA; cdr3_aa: CASSSRRGDYGYTF; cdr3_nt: TGTGCCAGCAGCTCACGACGGGGGGACTATGGCTACACCTTC
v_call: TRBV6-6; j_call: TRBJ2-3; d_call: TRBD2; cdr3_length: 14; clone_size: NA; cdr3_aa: CASSLTSGRDTQYF; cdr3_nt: TGTGCCAGCAGTCTTACTAGCGGGAGAGATACGCAGTATTTT
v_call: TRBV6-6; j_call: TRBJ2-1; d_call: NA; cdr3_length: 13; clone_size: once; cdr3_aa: CASSYVPANEQFF; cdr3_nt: TGTGCCAGCAGTTACGTCCCCGCCAATGAGCAGTTCTTC
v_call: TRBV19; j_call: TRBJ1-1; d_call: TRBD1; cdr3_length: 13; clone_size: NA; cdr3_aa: CASSPQGAIEAFF; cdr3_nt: TGTGCCAGTAGTCCGCAGGGGGCCATCGAAGCTTTCTTT
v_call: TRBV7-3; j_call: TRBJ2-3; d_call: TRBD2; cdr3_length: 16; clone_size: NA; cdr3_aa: CASSVGLAGGTDTQYF; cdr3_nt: TGTGCCAGCAGCGTGGGACTAGCGGGGGGGACAGATACGCAGTATTTT
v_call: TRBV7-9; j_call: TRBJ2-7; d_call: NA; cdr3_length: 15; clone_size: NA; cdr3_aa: CASSLGSDPSYEQYF; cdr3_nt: TGTGCCAGCAGCTTAGGATCGGACCCTTCCTACGAGCAGTACTTC
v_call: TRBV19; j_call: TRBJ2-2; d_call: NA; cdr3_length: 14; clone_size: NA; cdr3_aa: CASSSRPNTGELFF; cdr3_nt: TGTGCCAGTAGTAGCAGGCCGAACACCGGGGAGCTGTTTTTT
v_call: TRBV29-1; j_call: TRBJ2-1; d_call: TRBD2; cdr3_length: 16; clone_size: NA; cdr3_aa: CSVDRRGLAAYNEQFF; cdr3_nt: TGCAGCGTTGATCGGCGGGGACTAGCGGCCTACAATGAGCAGTTCTTC
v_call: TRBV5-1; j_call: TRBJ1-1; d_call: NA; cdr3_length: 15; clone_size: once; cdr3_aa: CASSLGLGGNTEAFF; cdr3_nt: TGCGCCAGCAGCTTGGGGCTCGGCGGGAACACTGAAGCTTTCTTT
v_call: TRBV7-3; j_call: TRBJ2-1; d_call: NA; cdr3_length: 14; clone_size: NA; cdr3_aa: CASSSGIVNNEQFF; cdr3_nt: TGTGCCAGCAGCTCTGGGATTGTTAACAATGAGCAGTTCTTC
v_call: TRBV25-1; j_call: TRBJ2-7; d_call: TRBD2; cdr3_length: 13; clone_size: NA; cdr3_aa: CASRAGGPAEQYF; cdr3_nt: TGTGCCAGCCGTGCGGGAGGGCCGGCCGAGCAGTACTTC
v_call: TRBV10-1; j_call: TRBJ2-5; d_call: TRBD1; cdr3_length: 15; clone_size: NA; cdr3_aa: CASSESTGNQETQYF; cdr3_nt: TGCGCCAGCAGTGAGTCGACAGGGAACCAAGAGACCCAGTACTTC
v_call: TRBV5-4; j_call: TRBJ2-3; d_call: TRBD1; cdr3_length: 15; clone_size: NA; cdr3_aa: CATLRDRSSTDTQYF; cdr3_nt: TGTGCCACACTCCGGGACAGATCTAGCACAGATACGCAGTATTTT
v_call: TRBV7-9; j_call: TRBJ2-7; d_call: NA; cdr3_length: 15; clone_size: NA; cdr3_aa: CASSFSGGNSYEQYF; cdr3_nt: TGTGCCAGCAGCTTCTCTGGCGGAAACTCCTACGAGCAGTACTTC
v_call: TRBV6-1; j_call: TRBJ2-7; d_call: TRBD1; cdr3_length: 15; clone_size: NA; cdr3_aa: CASRGTGPAAGEQYF; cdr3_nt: TGTGCCAGCAGAGGGACAGGGCCCGCCGCGGGAGAGCAGTACTTC
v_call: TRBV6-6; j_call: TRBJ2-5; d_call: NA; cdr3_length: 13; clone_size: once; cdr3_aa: CASTKAGGETQYF; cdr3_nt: TGTGCCAGCACTAAAGCGGGCGGGGAGACCCAGTACTTC
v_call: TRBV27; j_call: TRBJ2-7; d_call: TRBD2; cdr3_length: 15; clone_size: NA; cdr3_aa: CASSSRGGGPYEQYF; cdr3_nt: TGTGCCAGCAGTTCCCGCGGGGGGGGACCCTACGAGCAGTACTTC
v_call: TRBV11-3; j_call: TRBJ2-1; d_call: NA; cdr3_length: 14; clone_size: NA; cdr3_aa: CASSLEGSYNEQFF; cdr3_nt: TGTGCCAGCAGCTTAGAAGGTAGTTACAATGAGCAGTTCTTC
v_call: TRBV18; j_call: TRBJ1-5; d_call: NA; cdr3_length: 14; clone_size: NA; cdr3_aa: CASSPNRDGQPQHF; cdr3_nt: TGTGCCAGCTCACCTAACAGGGATGGGCAGCCCCAGCATTTT
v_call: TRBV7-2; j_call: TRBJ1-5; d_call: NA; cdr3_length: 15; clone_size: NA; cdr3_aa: CASSLYGGRSQPQHF; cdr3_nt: TGTGCCAGCAGCTTATACGGGGGCAGGAGTCAGCCCCAGCATTTT
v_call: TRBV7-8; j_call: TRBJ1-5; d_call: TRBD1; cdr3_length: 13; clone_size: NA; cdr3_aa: CASSEDRAQPQHF; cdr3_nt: TGTGCCAGCAGCGAGGACAGGGCTCAGCCCCAGCATTTT
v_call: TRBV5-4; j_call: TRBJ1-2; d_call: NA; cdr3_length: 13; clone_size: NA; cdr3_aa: CASSPDSGFGYTF; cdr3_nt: TGTGCCAGCAGTCCAGACTCGGGGTTCGGCTACACCTTC
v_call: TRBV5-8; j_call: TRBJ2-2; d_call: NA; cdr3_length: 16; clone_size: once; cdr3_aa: CASSLEPGLNTGELFF; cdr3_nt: TGTGCCAGCAGCTTGGAGCCGGGACTTAACACCGGGGAGCTGTTTTTT